Presented here are 2 T cell receptor beta chains from one specimen sequenced in a study of blood T cell repertoires in COVID-19. Produced via immunoSEQ multiplex PCR; TCRdb's table is partial and in-frame only. This sample has approximately 63,000 clones, with 75% to 95% found just once. Material: peripheral blood. The receptors here all came from a human donor in a cohort sampled during active COVID-19.

The chain couples TRBV5-1 to TRBJ2-5; 8 bases agree with TRBD1. Germline assignment: CDR1 SGHRS and CDR2 YFSETQ. J lost 5 bases, V lost 0 bases, and 0 bases had no gene match. The length of the CDR3 is 13 residues. The CDR3 reads CASSLDRGETQYF. Written as DNA, the CDR3 is TGCGCCAGCAGCTTGGACAGGGGGGAGACCCAGTACTTC. The full variable domain, its missing parts supplied by reference TRBV5-1 and TRBJ2-5, is KAGVTQTPRYLIKTRGQQVTLSCSPISGHRSVSWYQQTPGQGLQFLFEYFSETQRNKGNFPGRFSGRQFSNSRSEMNVSTLELGDSALYLCASSLDRGETQYFGPGTRLLVL.

The V and J genes are TRBV9 and TRBJ1-6; D call uncertain. V gave up 6 bases and J gave up 6 bases, with 13 bases separating them. Germline CDR1 reads SGDLS; CDR2 reads YYNGEE. The CDR3 covers 14 residues. The CDR3 DNA follows: TGTGCCAGCACCAAAGAGGTCACTAATTCACCCCTCCACTTT. Its translation: CASTKEVTNSPLHF.